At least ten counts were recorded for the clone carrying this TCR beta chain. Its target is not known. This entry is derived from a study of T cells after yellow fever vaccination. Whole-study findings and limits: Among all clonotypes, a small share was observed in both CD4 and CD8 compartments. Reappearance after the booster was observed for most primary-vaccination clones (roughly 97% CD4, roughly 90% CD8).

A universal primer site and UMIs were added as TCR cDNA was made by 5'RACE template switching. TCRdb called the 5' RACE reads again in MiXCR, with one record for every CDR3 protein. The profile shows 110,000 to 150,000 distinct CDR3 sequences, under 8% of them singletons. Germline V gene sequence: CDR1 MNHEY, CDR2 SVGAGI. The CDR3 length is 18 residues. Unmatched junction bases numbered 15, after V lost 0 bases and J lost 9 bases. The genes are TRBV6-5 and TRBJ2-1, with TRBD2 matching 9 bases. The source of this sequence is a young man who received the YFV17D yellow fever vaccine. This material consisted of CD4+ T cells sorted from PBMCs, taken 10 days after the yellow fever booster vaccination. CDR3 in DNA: TGTGCCAGCAGTTACTCGACCATCGTTAGCGGGAGTTTAAGTGAGCAGTTCTTC. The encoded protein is CASSYSTIVSGSLSEQFF.